The 16 T cell receptor beta chains listed next were all sequenced from one sample in a study of cytomegalovirus exposure and HLA in healthy donors. Data came from immunoSEQ multiplex PCR; TCRdb stores just in-frame clones and leaves some out. The top ten clones hold over 1% of a sample with roughly 60,000 clones, roughly 94% of them seen once. Input material: PBMCs. The receptors stem from a woman under 30 in good health and CMV-seronegative.

CDR3 loop: CASSPGVGQNTEAFF. The CDR3 DNA follows: TGCGCCAGCAGCCCGGGGGTAGGGCAGAACACTGAAGCTTTCTTT. V usage is TRBV4-1 and J usage is TRBJ1-1; D might be TRBD1 (5 bases). The V and J ends lost 4 bases and 1 base respectively, with 13 bases between them. The V gene's germline CDR1 is MGHRA and CDR2 YSYEKL. The CDR3 covers 15 residues.

The rearrangement uses TRBV5-1 and TRBJ2-1; 13 nucleotides match TRBD2. The CDR3 totals 16 residues. Germline V gene sequence: CDR1 SGHRS, CDR2 YFSETQ. J gave up 4 bases and V 4 bases, and 5 bases lay outside the gene matches. The CDR3 coding sequence is TGCGCCAGCAGCCGTCGGACTAGCGGGGGATACAATGAGCAGTTCTTC. Translating gives CASSRRTSGGYNEQFF.

This clone was observed a few times. The chain has TRBV30 and TRBJ2-1; D call uncertain. V dropped 0 bases and J dropped 7 bases, with 13 bases sitting between them. The CDR3 spans 14 residues. CDR1 is GTSNPN and CDR2 is SVGIG in the germline V gene (reference sequence). The CDR3 is CAWSVPSLRNEQFF. The CDR3 region has the DNA TGTGCCTGGAGTGTACCGTCTTTGAGGAATGAGCAGTTCTTC.

V and J are TRBV18 and TRBJ2-5, with D possibly TRBD1 on 6 matching bases. This CDR3 comprises 16 residues. V dropped 5 bases and J dropped 1 base, with 17 bases sitting between them. Germline V CDR1 and CDR2: KGHSH, LQKENI. CDR3 sequence: CASSDGTSRGQETQYF. CDR3 nucleotide sequence: TGTGCCAGCTCAGACGGGACATCTAGAGGCCAAGAGACCCAGTACTTC.

The V call is TRBV7-9, the J call TRBJ1-2, with TRBD1 as a possible D gene (6 bases). V was trimmed by 6 bases and J by 7 bases, leaving 15 bases between them. The CDR3 extends over 13 amino acids. Germline V lookup: CDR1 SEHNR, CDR2 FQNEAQ (reference sequence). CDR3 sequence (DNA): TGTGCCAGCAGAGAGGACAGCGCGGGTGGCTACACCTTC. Encoded protein: CASREDSAGGYTF. The variable domain in full, completed from reference TRBV7-9 and TRBJ1-2, reads DTGVSQNPRHKITKRGQNVTFRCDPISEHNRLYWYRQTLGQGPEFLTYFQNEAQLEKSRLLSDRFSAERPKGSFSTLEIQRTEQGDSAMYLCASREDSAGGYTFGSGTRLTVV.

The J gene is TRBJ1-2, the V gene TRBV4-1; D might be TRBD1 (5 bases). From germline, CDR1 is MGHRA and CDR2 YSYEKL. The CDR3 is 15 amino acids. V was cut by 3 bases and J by 4 bases, with 15 bases left in between. CDR3 sequence: CASSHPDGGAYGYTF. The CDR3 DNA sequence: TGCGCCAGCAGCCACCCGGACGGGGGTGCCTATGGCTACACCTTC.

This rearrangement joins TRBV20-1 to TRBJ2-3; no clear D gene. The CDR3 covers 10 residues. The germline gives CDR1 DFQATT, CDR2 SNEGSKA (reference sequence). V gave up 6 bases and J gave up 6 bases, with 7 bases separating them. The CDR3 nucleotides are TGCAGTGCCCTCGGGGATACGCAGTATTTT. The encoded protein is CSALGDTQYF.

This rearrangement joins TRBV2 to TRBJ2-1; TRBD2 agrees at 9 bases. This CDR3 contains 13 residues. J gave up 5 bases and V 10 bases, and 6 bases lay outside the gene matches. The V gene's germline CDR1 is SNHLY and CDR2 FYNNEI. The CDR3 region is CATRSGSHNEQFF. The CDR3 region has the DNA TGTGCCACACGTAGCGGGAGCCACAATGAGCAGTTCTTC.

CDR3 residues: CASGLVIQGNPRGIQYF. CDR3 nucleotides: TGTGCTAGTGGTTTGGTAATACAGGGGAATCCCCGGGGCATTCAGTACTTC. The V call is TRBV12-5, the J call TRBJ2-4, with 7 bases matching TRBD1. Germline loops: CDR1 LGHNT, CDR2 FRNRAP. J was trimmed by 9 bases and V by 0 bases; bases with no gene match: 14. CDR3 length equals 17 residues.

This clone appeared once. J is TRBJ1-2 and V is TRBV30, with 7 bases identical to TRBD1. The CDR3 sequence is 13 residues long. CDR1 GTSNPN and CDR2 SVGIG come from the germline V gene (reference sequence). Losses at the gene ends were 5 bases for V and 7 bases for J; bases not matched to a gene: 10. The CDR3 DNA sequence: TGTGCCTGGGGCCCGGACAGGTCTGGTGGCTACACCTTC. This encodes CAWGPDRSGGYTF.

With regard to this clone: The sample has other DNA sequences that encode this CDR3 too. The chain combines TRBV18 with TRBJ2-5; possibly TRBD1 for D (5 bases). The V gene lost 2 bases and the J gene lost 1 base, with 8 bases spanning the gap. CDR3 length equals 14 residues. Looked up from germline, CDR1 is KGHSH and CDR2 is LQKENI. CDR3 sequence (DNA): TGTGCCAGCTCACCAAGGCAGGGCCAAGAGACCCAGTACTTC. Its translation: CASSPRQGQETQYF.

This rearrangement joins TRBV30 to TRBJ2-2, with no clear D. Germline V gene data show CDR1 as GTSNPN and CDR2 as SVGIG (reference sequence). The CDR3 length is 15 residues. Between the trimmed V and J ends, which lost 5 bases and 2 bases, there was a span of 15 bases. The CDR3 DNA sequence: TGTGCCTGGGCGGATATTGGCATTAACACCGGGGAGCTGTTTTTT. Translating it yields CAWADIGINTGELFF.

J is TRBJ1-2 and V is TRBV5-6, with unresolved D. Looked up from germline, CDR1 is SGHDT and CDR2 is YYEEEE. This CDR3 is 15 amino acids long. V was pared by 4 bases and J by 4 bases, with 17 bases between. DNA for the CDR3: TGTGCCAGCAGCCCAAGGTGGGGAGGTAGCTATGGCTACACCTTC. Encoded protein: CASSPRWGGSYGYTF.

The rearrangement uses TRBV29-1 and TRBJ2-5, with 7 positions matching TRBD2. The germline V gene encodes CDR1 SQVTM and CDR2 ANQGSEA. This CDR3 spans 13 amino acids. The V and J ends lost 7 bases and 2 bases, in that order; junction bases with no gene match: 7. The CDR3 here is CSGGGGGQETQYF. The CDR3 DNA is TGCAGCGGGGGGGGTGGGGGACAAGAGACCCAGTACTTC.

The genes are TRBV27 and TRBJ2-2; no clear D gene. V was clipped by 7 bases and J by 5 bases, with 5 bases between them. Germline CDR1 MNHEY, CDR2 SMNVEV (reference sequence). The CDR3 is made up of 11 amino acids. CDR3 nucleotides: TGTGCCAGCACCCTTACCGGGGAGCTGTTTTTT. Protein sequence: CASTLTGELFF.

The chain is built from TRBV6-1 and TRBJ2-3; the D gene is possibly TRBD2 (7 bases). V lost 2 bases, J lost 4 bases, and 13 bases lay in between. CDR3 length equals 15 residues. The germline V gene has CDR1 MNHNS and CDR2 SASEGT. DNA for the CDR3: TGTGCCAGCAGTGAAAAGGGGGGGGAATCAGATACGCAGTATTTT. This translates into CASSEKGGESDTQYF.